One sample yielded the 27 T cell receptor beta chains listed below, sequenced in a study of control samples from healthy donors and cancer patients. Produced via immunoSEQ multiplex PCR; TCRdb's table is partial and in-frame only. The top ten hold about 3.5% of the sample, which has roughly 40,000 clones, approximately 90% seen once. The sequenced sample was blood. The receptors derive from a woman between 50 and 59 years old in good health.

The chain combines TRBV10-3 with TRBJ1-4; TRBD1 might be the D (6 bases). The CDR3 totals 13 residues. Deletions cut 4 bases from V and 7 bases from J, with 10 bases between. Germline V gives CDR1 ENHRY, CDR2 SYGVKD. CDR3 sequence (DNA): TGTGCCATCAGTGGACAGGACGGTGAAAAACTGTTTTTT. Translated: CAISGQDGEKLFF.

V and J are TRBV6-6 and TRBJ2-2; D is possibly TRBD2 (5 bases). CDR1 and CDR2 from the germline V gene are MNHNY and SVGAGI (reference sequence). The CDR3 length is 16 residues. Trimming cost V 6 bases and J 1 base, with 15 bases left between them. CDR3 sequence: CASRLRGSQNTGELFF. CDR3 coding DNA: TGTGCCAGCAGACTACGCGGGTCTCAGAACACCGGGGAGCTGTTTTTT.

J is TRBJ1-1 and V is TRBV5-1; tentatively, D is TRBD1 (6 bases). Germline values: CDR1 SGHRS, CDR2 YFSETQ. CDR3 size: 13 residues. Deletions cut 4 bases from V and 8 bases from J, with 15 bases between. The CDR3 is CASSNGGALEAFF. The CDR3 DNA reads TGCGCCAGCAGCAATGGGGGGGCACTGGAAGCTTTCTTT.

This clone was seen a few times. The chain employs TRBV7-9 and TRBJ1-6; possibly TRBD1 for D (6 bases). V was cut by 5 bases and J by 6 bases, with 11 bases left in between. Germline V CDR1 and CDR2: SEHNR, FQNEAQ (reference sequence). This CDR3 has 14 amino acids. CDR3 coding DNA: TGTGCCAGCAGCCGTGGGGGCCTTAATTCACCCCTCCACTTT. Translating gives CASSRGGLNSPLHF.

The rearrangement uses TRBV4-1 and TRBJ1-3, with D unclear. This CDR3 is built from 13 residues. CDR1 MGHRA and CDR2 YSYEKL come from the germline V gene. The V gene lost 0 bases and the J gene lost 4 bases, with 4 bases spanning the gap. The DNA for the CDR3 is TGCGCCAGCAGCCAAGATTCGGGAAACACCATATATTTT. As protein: CASSQDSGNTIYF.

The rearrangement links TRBV6-1 to TRBJ1-3; D perhaps matches TRBD1 (5 bases). Germline CDR1 is MNHNS and CDR2 is SASEGT. The CDR3 is 16 residues long. Trimming cost V 2 bases and J 0 bases, with 11 bases left between them. The CDR3 DNA reads as TGTGCCAGCAGTGAAATACAGGTCCACTCTGGAAACACCATATATTTT. Translated, it gives CASSEIQVHSGNTIYF.

The chain combines TRBV5-5 with TRBJ1-1; tentative D call: TRBD1 (6 bases). The V end was cut by 6 bases, the J end by 11 bases, with 20 bases between. CDR1 SGHKS and CDR2 YYEKEE come from the germline V gene (reference sequence). The CDR3 length is 13 residues. CDR3 coding DNA: TGTGCCAGCACCCCAATCGGGGGCGTTCAGGCTTTCTTT. This gives the protein CASTPIGGVQAFF.

This clone was found once. The chain links TRBV7-8 to TRBJ2-3; no reliable D call. CDR1 SGHVS and CDR2 FQNEAQ come from the germline V gene. This CDR3 has 12 amino acids. V lost 5 bases and J 6 bases, leaving 9 bases between the germline ends. DNA of the CDR3: TGTGCCAGCAGCCCCTTCAAGGATACGCAGTATTTT. Translated, it gives CASSPFKDTQYF.

V usage is TRBV6-6 and J usage is TRBJ1-2; D might be TRBD1 (5 bases). The CDR3 consists of 14 residues. V lost 6 bases to trimming and J lost 4 bases, with 15 bases between them. Germline loops: CDR1 MNHNY, CDR2 SVGAGI (reference sequence). CDR3 loop: CASSQTSGGYGYTF. CDR3 nucleotides: TGTGCCAGCAGCCAAACATCGGGGGGCTATGGCTACACCTTC.

The chain uses TRBV10-2 and TRBJ1-2, with D maybe TRBD1 (6 bases). The germline V gene encodes CDR1 WSHSY and CDR2 SAAADI. The CDR3 length is 14 residues. V was pared by 5 bases and J by 7 bases, with 17 bases between. CDR3 in DNA: TGCGCCAGCAGTTCCGGACAGTCCCTAGGTGGCTACACCTTC. Encoded protein: CASSSGQSLGGYTF.

The chain couples TRBV28 to TRBJ1-2, with 9 bases aligning to TRBD1. The CDR3 loop spans 14 amino acids. Germline assignment: CDR1 MDHEN and CDR2 SYDVKM. V lost 6 bases, J lost 4 bases, and 6 bases stayed unmatched. As DNA, the CDR3 is TGTGCCAGCAGCCCGGGGACAGGGACCTATGGCTACACCTTC. Residues: CASSPGTGTYGYTF.

In the case of this clone: Other nucleotide sequences from this sample produce the same CDR3. The rearrangement uses TRBV5-1 and TRBJ2-5; D tentatively fits TRBD1 or TRBD2 (6 bases each). Germline V gives CDR1 SGHRS, CDR2 YFSETQ. The ends were cut back, 4 bases at V and 5 bases at J, with 12 bases in the middle. CDR3 size: 13 residues. The CDR3 sequence is CASSGGGRETQYF. The CDR3 bases are TGCGCCAGCAGCGGAGGGGGGCGGGAGACCCAGTACTTC.

This chain uses TRBV4-1 with TRBJ2-1, with D hard to call. Per the germline V gene, CDR1 is MGHRA and CDR2 is YSYEKL. Between the trimmed V and J ends, which lost 6 bases and 5 bases, there was a span of 11 bases. The CDR3 totals 13 residues. The chain's CDR3 is CASRGVIHNEQFF. The CDR3 bases are TGCGCCAGCAGAGGTGTAATCCACAATGAGCAGTTCTTC.

This clone showed up just once. CDR3 sequence reads: CAIASTVEQFF. The CDR3 DNA sequence: TGTGCCATCGCCTCGACTGTTGAGCAGTTCTTC. The chain combines TRBV10-3 with TRBJ2-1; D gene unclear. The germline V gene encodes CDR1 ENHRY and CDR2 SYGVKD. The CDR3 sequence is 11 residues long. Trimming took 8 bases from V and 9 from J, leaving 11 bases between them.

The chain carries TRBV9 and TRBJ2-5; D is unclear. The CDR3 spans 14 residues. V shed 0 bases and J shed 3 bases, with 9 bases lying between them. In germline, CDR1 is SGDLS, CDR2 YYNGEE. The CDR3 DNA reads as TGTGCCAGCAGCGTAGCTGGACCCGAAGAGACCCAGTACTTC. Translation: CASSVAGPEETQYF.

Only a few counts were recorded for this clone. The V call is TRBV7-2, the J call TRBJ1-6; D remains unclear. Germline lookup yields CDR1 SGHTA and CDR2 FQGNSA. This CDR3 region has 16 residues. The ends were cut back, 5 bases at V and 8 bases at J, with 19 bases in the middle. The CDR3 coding sequence is TGTGCCAGCAGCGTAAACCACAGAGATTTTTATTCACCCCTCCACTTT. Protein sequence: CASSVNHRDFYSPLHF. Variable domain in full (rest from reference TRBV7-2 and TRBJ1-6): GAGVSQSPSNKVTEKGKDVELRCDPISGHTALYWYRQSLGQGLEFLIYFQGNSAPDKSGLPSDRFSAERTGGSVSTLTIQRTQQEDSAVYLCASSVNHRDFYSPLHFGNGTRLTVT.

The genes are TRBV21-1 and TRBJ1-4. TRBV21-1 is annotated as a pseudogene. This CDR3 has 18 amino acids. CDR3 residues: CASSKGPQGEGTNEKLFF. The CDR3 DNA is TGTGCCAGCAGCAAAGGCCCCCAGGGGGAGGGAACTAATGAAAAACTGTTTTTT.

In DNA form, the CDR3 reads TGCGCCAGCAGCTTGGTTGTGGGGAGCGACGCAGATACGCAGTATTTT. Protein product: CASSLVVGSDADTQYF. V and J are TRBV5-1 and TRBJ2-3, with a possible D match to TRBD2 (5 bases). Germline V gene lookup returns CDR1 SGHRS and CDR2 YFSETQ. V lost 0 bases and J lost 4, with 15 bases in between. CDR3 size: 16 residues.

Only a few counts were recorded for this clone. The V gene is TRBV5-5, the J gene TRBJ1-5; tentative D call: TRBD1 (6 bases). The CDR3 runs to 16 residues. V was cut by 4 bases and J by 0 bases, with 14 bases left in between. Germline CDR1 is SGHKS and CDR2 is YYEKEE (reference sequence). The CDR3 protein is CASSLSGAHSNQPQHF. CDR3 DNA sequence: TGTGCCAGCAGCCTTTCAGGGGCCCATAGCAATCAGCCCCAGCATTTT.

The rearrangement uses TRBV30 and TRBJ1-3; D perhaps matches TRBD1 (6 bases). There are 12 residues in the CDR3. V lost 0 bases and J 9 bases, leaving 9 bases between the germline ends. CDR1 and CDR2 (germline): GTSNPN, SVGIG (reference sequence). The CDR3 region is CAWSVRGGTIYF. The DNA for the CDR3 is TGTGCCTGGAGTGTACGAGGGGGCACCATATATTTT.

This clone was counted between two and nine times. V and J are TRBV20-1 and TRBJ1-2; 8 nucleotides agree with TRBD1. V lost 6 bases and J lost 8; bases outside the gene matches: 5. The CDR3 is made up of 11 amino acids. Germline V gene lookup returns CDR1 DFQATT and CDR2 SNEGSKA (reference sequence). CDR3 sequence reads: CSARTGNGYTF. The CDR3 DNA sequence: TGCAGTGCCAGGACAGGGAACGGCTACACCTTC.

The J gene is TRBJ1-1, the V gene TRBV3-1 (or the pseudogene TRBV3-2); 11 bases are shared with TRBD1. The ends lost 1 base at V and 1 base at J; junction bases unmatched: 2. The CDR3 has 16 amino acids. Germline assignment: CDR1 LGHDT and CDR2 YNNKEL (reference sequence). The chain's CDR3 is CASSQGGTGGNTEAFF. The CDR3 coding sequence is TGTGCCAGCAGCCAAGGAGGGACAGGGGGGAACACTGAAGCTTTCTTT.

The chain carries TRBV6-2 or TRBV6-3 and TRBJ2-1; 8 positions match TRBD2. This CDR3 comprises 14 residues. V was clipped by 2 bases and J by 7 bases; unmatched bases: 4. Germline CDR1 MNHEY, CDR2 SVGEGT. The CDR3 DNA is TGTGCCAGCAGTTACCGGGGGGGCTGGAATGAGCAGTTCTTC. This translates into CASSYRGGWNEQFF.

On this clone: Its ends do not fully match the called genes, so a read error is possible. This same CDR3 is encoded by further DNA sequences in the sample. J is TRBJ1-3 and V is TRBV2; maybe TRBD1 (5 bases). Germline V gene data show CDR1 as SNHLY and CDR2 as FYNNEI. The CDR3 has 14 amino acids. The CDR3 region is CASLEGTRGNTIYF. The DNA of the CDR3 is TGCGCCAGCCTAGAGGGGACGAGGGGAAACACCATATATTTT.

This clone was detected only once. This sample includes further DNA sequences coding for the same CDR3. V is TRBV5-8 and J is TRBJ1-1; the D is unclear. V gave up 0 bases and J gave up 6 bases, with 15 bases separating them. From germline, CDR1 is SGHTS and CDR2 YDEGEE. CDR3 length: 15 residues. The CDR3 bases are TGTGCCAGCAGCTTGGTCCGCCGCGGAATATCTGAAGCTTTCTTT. It yields the protein CASSLVRRGISEAFF.

The rearrangement joins TRBV18 to TRBJ2-1; D is ambiguous. This CDR3 comprises 15 residues. The V gene's germline CDR1 is KGHSH and CDR2 LQKENI. The V gene lost 4 bases and the J gene lost 6 bases, with 16 bases spanning the gap. For the CDR3, the DNA is TGTGCCAGCTCACTATCCCAGCTCGGTACCAATGAGCAGTTCTTC. This sequence encodes CASSLSQLGTNEQFF.

The chain combines TRBV7-8 with TRBJ1-3; D remains unclear. Trimming cost V 1 base and J 0 bases, with 7 bases left between them. This CDR3 has 15 amino acids. Per the germline V gene, CDR1 is SGHVS and CDR2 is FQNEAQ. In DNA form, the CDR3 reads TGTGCCAGCAGCTTAGGTTCCAGCTCTGGAAACACCATATATTTT. It encodes CASSLGSSSGNTIYF.